The entry below describes one T cell receptor beta chain. Its cognate antigen has yet to be identified. Base-call qualities are not available, and no considerably larger clone is one nucleotide away. Patients with autoimmune disease history or receiving systemic immunosuppression were excluded from the trial. Peripheral blood for TCR sequencing was collected from all dose cohorts at baseline, on cycle 4 day 1, and on cycle 7 day 1. Samples were obtained from an open-label, multicenter, first-in-human phase I dose-escalation trial of ivuxolimab. Adults with locally advanced or metastatic melanoma, renal cell, hepatocellular, or head and neck squamous cell carcinoma were enrolled in the trial. Before TCR sequencing, CD4+ T cells and CD8+ T cells from peripheral blood were sorted into separate populations. These data originate in a study of OX40 agonist ivuxolimab in advanced cancers. Background on the whole study: Ivuxolimab, which targeted the costimulatory receptor OX40 (CD134), was an agonistic, fully human IgG2 monoclonal antibody. A male proportion of around 80% and a mean age of approximately 58 years, ranging from 23 to 79, were recorded for the dose-escalation cohort. Intravenous ivuxolimab was administered to patients every 2 weeks at six dose levels: 0.01, 0.1, 0.3, 1.5, 3 and 10 mg/kg. Peripheral TCRbeta sequencing was intended to test whether TCR sequence diversity was altered and clonal T-cell expansion was caused by ivuxolimab. Patients were allowed to have had prior anti-PD-1, anti-PD-L1 or anti-CTLA-4 therapy, and approximately 40% of the dose-escalation patients had previously received checkpoint inhibitors. Of the approximately 50 dose-escalation patients, hepatocellular carcinoma was present in about 20, melanoma in roughly 15, renal cell carcinoma in 9 and head and neck cancer in 9. Partial responses occurred in three dose-escalation patients, of whom one had hepatocellular carcinoma and two had cutaneous melanoma. The paper covers the monotherapy dose-escalation part of the phase I ivuxolimab trial, which included N of about 50 patients.

The paper's findings and limits, for the study overall: After ivuxolimab, more expanded clones were found on average in CD8+ T cells than in CD4+ T cells. The antigen specificity of the peripheral T cells that underwent clonal expansion was not determined. Low levels of normalized T-cell clonal expansion were also shown by some nonresponding patients. In the 0.1-3.0 mg/kg groups, partial responders were among the patients with the lowest normalized peripheral clonal expansion, particularly in CD8+ T cells. At doses of 0.1 to 3.0 mg/kg, clonal expansion of both CD4+ and CD8+ T cells in blood was seen between baseline and week 6.

From a lookup of the germline V gene (reference sequence), CDR1 and CDR2 are LNHDA and SQIVND. The CDR3 runs 15 residues from the cysteine to the phenylalanine. The entry retains the CDR3 DNA only, 45 bases that are in frame from base 1. The junction shows trimming of 8 bases on V and 2 bases on J, and the gene matches do not reach 8 bases of it. To sequence the TCRbeta CDR3 region, genomic DNA was isolated from the sorted cells. TCRbeta CDR3 regions were sequenced using the immunoSEQ Assay. What TCRdb holds here is the immuneACCESS table cut down to in-frame rearrangements. Part of the clones is not present; checked against another copy, under half of the missing clones reflect an unresolved V gene, and the others are unexplained. This sample holds around 100,000 clones; 90% were observed only once. The ten largest clones represent about 0.29% of the sample.

The chain joins TRBV19 to TRBJ2-5, with 10 central nucleotides matching TRBD1. Sequences were derived from CD4+ or CD8+ T cells sorted from blood, sampled in a trial of the OX40 agonist ivuxolimab. The sequence derives from an adult with an advanced solid tumor such as melanoma, head and neck, liver or kidney cancer. CDR3 region: CASGTTGGPQETQYF. The bases read TGTGCCAGTGGGACGACAGGGGGCCCGCAAGAGACCCAGTACTTC.